This T cell receptor beta chain was captured in a study of T cells after somatic rescue of genetic block. Generated by immunoSEQ multiplex PCR, the TCRdb table keeps only in-frame clones and is missing some. The repertoire consists of about 110,000 clones, with 80% to 95% occurring once and the leading ten covering roughly 1.4%. CDR3 size: 11 residues. Trimming removed 5 bases from V and 7 bases from J, with 8 bases in between. From germline, CDR1 is SGHTA and CDR2 FQGNSA. The receptor was isolated from a young woman. Sequencing used peripheral blood mononuclear cells (PBMCs). The chain employs TRBV7-2 and TRBJ1-1, with D uncertain. CDR3 loop: CASSPTYEAFF. CDR3 DNA sequence: TGTGCCAGCAGCCCTACTTATGAAGCTTTCTTT.